The TCR beta chain described here comes from a study of technical replicates of blood from several donors. Using immunoSEQ multiplex PCR, the repertoire was profiled, and TCRdb retains in-frame clones only, with some absent. The sample comprises some 57,000 clones, under 90% of which are singletons, and approximately 4.8% rests with the top ten. The V gene's germline CDR1 is ENHRY and CDR2 SYGVKD. V shed 11 bases, J shed 3 bases, and the junction held 7 bases outside the gene matches. The CDR3 loop spans 13 amino acids. The clonotype originates from a human donor in good health. Some clones in this sample may be carry-over from other donors' samples. The chain employs TRBV10-3 and TRBJ2-5; TRBD1 agrees at 9 bases. Material: PBMCs. The CDR3 is CALKGQGKETQYF. CDR3 in DNA: TGTGCCCTGAAAGGACAGGGGAAAGAGACCCAGTACTTC.